The entry below describes one TCR beta chain. No antigen is known for it. The use of a sample-barcoded 5' primer and a J-beta primer mix characterized a second PCR of about 7 to 12 cycles. Each cDNA molecule was tagged by a template-switch adaptor that had 12 random nucleotides. TCRdb used MiXCR to reprocess the 5' RACE reads, holding one entry per CDR3 protein. Found here are around 600,000 distinct CDR3 sequences, 40% to 55% of them singletons; the top ten hold 20% to 25%. The record originates from a study of blood T cells in healthy people across ages. Study-wide results and limits: Per-million-T-cell TCR beta diversity fell roughly linearly with age. Donors of long life had a larger count of naive CD4+ cells and greater diversity than aged donors.

Per the germline V gene, CDR1 is SQVTM and CDR2 is ANQGSEA. The trim removed 4 bases at V and 4 bases at J, leaving 4 bases unmatched. The CDR3 is 13 amino acids. The chain is built from TRBV29-1 and TRBJ2-5; 9 nucleotides line up with TRBD1. Sequences were obtained from blood. This clonotype was sampled from a man of 80 years or more in good health. The CDR3 loop reads CSVGDRVIETQYF. Written as DNA, the CDR3 is TGCAGCGTTGGGGACAGGGTAATAGAGACCCAGTACTTC. The full variable domain, rest sourced from reference TRBV29-1 and TRBJ2-5, is SAVISQKPSRDICQRGTSLTIQCQVDSQVTMMFWYRQQPGQSLTLIATANQGSEATYESGFVIDKFPISRPNLTFSTLTVSNMSPEDSSIYLCSVGDRVIETQYFGPGTRLLVL.